These 32 T cell receptor beta chains came from one sample sequenced in a study of cytomegalovirus exposure and HLA in healthy donors. Use of 60 Vbeta and 13 Jbeta primers characterized the PCR. Measured with immunoSEQ multiplex PCR; TCRdb has only the in-frame clones, and not every one. The profile covers over 110,000 clones, with approximately 70% appearing a single time and about 1.2% taken by the ten largest. Sequenced input: PBMCs. These receptors were obtained from a woman aged 40-49 years in good health and CMV-seronegative.

This sequence joins TRBV25-1 and TRBJ1-2, with D unclear. Trimming took 1 base from V and 1 from J, leaving 7 bases between them. Germline values: CDR1 MGHDK, CDR2 SYGVNS. CDR3 length: 14 amino acids. The CDR3 nucleotides are TGTGCCAGCAGTGAATTTGAGGTTAACTATGGCTACACCTTC. This translates into CASSEFEVNYGYTF.

This chain connects TRBV5-4 to TRBJ1-1; tentative D call: TRBD1 (5 bases). V lost 4 bases and J 6 bases, leaving 10 bases between the germline ends. There are 12 residues in the CDR3. Germline V gene lookup returns CDR1 SGHNT and CDR2 YYREEE (reference sequence). CDR3 sequence (DNA): TGTGCCAGCAGCCGCACAGGCTCTGAAGCTTTCTTT. Encoded protein: CASSRTGSEAFF.

This sequence joins TRBV4-1 and TRBJ2-1, with 7 nucleotides matching TRBD2. V shed 6 bases and J 8 bases; nucleotides not matched to a gene: 16. The CDR3 consists of 16 residues. Germline assignment: CDR1 MGHRA and CDR2 YSYEKL. In DNA form, the CDR3 reads TGCGCCAGCAGTCCGGGACTACCTCGTGGGAGCGATGAGCAGTTCTTC. It specifies CASSPGLPRGSDEQFF.

The V call is TRBV7-8, the J call TRBJ1-2; D call uncertain. CDR1 and CDR2 from the germline V gene are SGHVS and FQNEAQ. Trimming removed 2 bases from V and 5 bases from J, with 15 bases in between. This CDR3 region has 15 residues. The DNA for the CDR3 is TGTGCCAGCAGCTTAAGGCGGGATCCACCGTATGGCTACACCTTC. Amino acid sequence: CASSLRRDPPYGYTF.

This clone occurred once. J is TRBJ2-1 and V is TRBV28; D gene uncertain. From germline, CDR1 is MDHEN and CDR2 SYDVKM. V gave up 5 bases and J gave up 2 bases, with 13 bases separating them. This CDR3 has 15 amino acids. This CDR3 reads CASSLGGQAYNEQFF. The DNA of the CDR3 is TGTGCCAGCAGTCTCGGTGGGCAGGCCTACAATGAGCAGTTCTTC.

This clone has only a few counts. CDR3 nucleotides: TGTGCCAGCAGTAAGACAGGGTTCTCACCCCTCCACTTT. Translating gives CASSKTGFSPLHF. This chain links TRBV6-5 with TRBJ1-6, with 7 bases lining up with TRBD1. Germline loops: CDR1 MNHEY, CDR2 SVGAGI. V shed 5 bases and J 10 bases; nucleotides not matched to a gene: 5. The CDR3 runs 13 residues.

This rearrangement joins TRBV7-3 to TRBJ2-1; 9 nucleotides line up with TRBD1. The CDR3 has 18 amino acids. Germline CDR1 is SGHTA and CDR2 is FQGTGA. The J segment lost 5 bases and the V segment lost 5 bases, leaving 16 bases of the junction unmatched. CDR3 in DNA: TGTGCCAGCAGCCAGGGGACAGGGAGTAAGTTTATCCACAATGAGCAGTTCTTC. Translation gives CASSQGTGSKFIHNEQFF. Combining the CDR3 with reference TRBV7-3 and TRBJ2-1 gives the whole variable domain GAGVSQTPSNKVTEKGKYVELRCDPISGHTALYWYRQSLGQGPEFLIYFQGTGAADDSGLPNDRFFAVRPEGSVSTLKIQRTERGDSAVYLCASSQGTGSKFIHNEQFFGPGTRLTVL.

The CDR3 sequence: CASGQGSSYEQYF. In DNA form, the CDR3 reads TGTGCCAGCGGACAGGGGAGCTCCTACGAGCAGTACTTC. The chain links TRBV6-5 to TRBJ2-7; 9 bases map to TRBD1. Germline values: CDR1 MNHEY, CDR2 SVGAGI. The V and J ends lost 8 bases and 0 bases, in that order; junction bases with no gene match: 2. This CDR3 contains 13 residues.

This clone appeared a single time. The genes are TRBV5-4 and TRBJ1-2; D may be TRBD1 (6 bases). CDR3 length equals 18 residues. Trimming pared 1 base from V and 6 bases from J, leaving 25 bases between. Germline V gives CDR1 SGHNT, CDR2 YYREEE (reference sequence). The chain's CDR3 is CASSLWGSGTPTRDGYTF. In nucleotides, the CDR3 is TGTGCCAGCAGCTTGTGGGGGTCCGGGACACCTACCAGGGATGGCTACACCTTC.

Worth noting for this clone: One end of the junction is discordant with germline, which a read error may explain. The chain has TRBV6-6 and TRBJ1-5; D might be TRBD1 (5 bases). The CDR3 consists of 16 residues. Germline loops: CDR1 MNHNY, CDR2 SVGAGI (reference sequence). CDR3 sequence reads: CASSYSGGASDQPQHF. CDR3 in DNA: TGTGCCAGCAGTTACTCGGGCGGGGCTAGCGATCAGCCCCAGCATTTT.

The chain has TRBV7-3 and TRBJ1-2, with D perhaps TRBD1 (5 bases). The germline CDR1 and CDR2 sequences are SGHTA and FQGTGA. The V and J ends lost 2 bases and 6 bases respectively, with 19 bases between them. The CDR3 totals 16 residues. The CDR3 DNA is TGTGCCAGCAGCTTAGGGGGGGGAGCTCCGAACCATGGCTACACCTTC. It translates to CASSLGGGAPNHGYTF.

In this sample, this clone turned up a few times. V usage is TRBV6-5 and J usage is TRBJ1-1; D unresolved. The length of the CDR3 is 13 residues. Trimming pared 4 bases from V and 6 bases from J, leaving 12 bases between. The V gene's germline CDR1 is MNHEY and CDR2 SVGAGI. The CDR3 coding sequence is TGTGCCAGCAGTTCCTTACCGGGATCTGAAGCTTTCTTT. Protein product: CASSSLPGSEAFF.

V gene TRBV7-2 combines with J gene TRBJ1-6; D gene uncertain. Germline loops: CDR1 SGHTA, CDR2 FQGNSA. This CDR3 has 13 amino acids. Trimming left V 1 base short and J 10 bases short, with 8 bases between. The CDR3 loop reads CASSLGRESPLHF. In DNA form, the CDR3 reads TGTGCCAGCAGCTTAGGACGGGAGTCACCCCTCCACTTT. Full variable domain (remainder filled in from reference TRBV7-2 and TRBJ1-6): GAGVSQSPSNKVTEKGKDVELRCDPISGHTALYWYRQSLGQGLEFLIYFQGNSAPDKSGLPSDRFSAERTGGSVSTLTIQRTQQEDSAVYLCASSLGRESPLHFGNGTRLTVT.

The chain employs TRBV28 and TRBJ1-5, with TRBD1 identical over 9 bases. The CDR3 totals 14 residues. The V gene end was trimmed by 4 bases and the J gene end by 7 bases; junction bases not matched to a gene: 5. Germline loops: CDR1 MDHEN, CDR2 SYDVKM. The CDR3 region has the DNA TGTGCCAGCAGTTCTACAGGGGGCGGACAGCCCCAGCATTTT. It codes for CASSSTGGGQPQHF.

The chain joins TRBV7-9 to TRBJ1-6; 7 bases fit TRBD1. Germline CDR1 reads SEHNR; CDR2 reads FQNEAQ (reference sequence). CDR3 length: 16 residues. The V gene end was trimmed by 5 bases and the J gene end by 5 bases; junction bases not matched to a gene: 9. The CDR3 coding sequence is TGTGCCAGCAGCCGGTGGGCAGGGGGAAATAATTCACCCCTCCACTTT. As protein: CASSRWAGGNNSPLHF.

The genes are TRBV5-4 and TRBJ1-1; a possible D gene is TRBD1 (5 bases). Germline V lookup: CDR1 SGHNT, CDR2 YYREEE (reference sequence). V was shortened by 6 bases and J by 5 bases, with 17 bases between the two germline ends. The CDR3 length is 14 residues. CDR3 coding DNA: TGTGCCAGCACTGACTGGGGGGAGGGAACTGAAGCTTTCTTT. Its translation is CASTDWGEGTEAFF.

This chain links TRBV4-2 with TRBJ2-1, with 9 positions matching TRBD2. Trimming cost V 1 base and J 8 bases; bases outside gene matches: 6. The CDR3 spans 15 residues. Germline lookup yields CDR1 LGHNA and CDR2 YNFKEQ. CDR3 protein: CASSQGTSDIYEQFF. The CDR3 DNA reads TGTGCCAGCAGCCAAGGGACTAGCGACATTTATGAGCAGTTCTTC.

The chain is built from TRBV6-1 and TRBJ2-7, with D maybe TRBD2 (6 bases). CDR1 is MNHNS, CDR2 SASEGT, per germline. Trimming removed 0 bases from V and 7 bases from J, with 10 bases in between. The CDR3 covers 13 residues. The CDR3 DNA sequence: TGTGCCAGCAGTGAAGCGCGCGGGACGGAGCAGTACGTC. Translating gives CASSEARGTEQYV.

This chain joins TRBV27 and TRBJ1-5, with 7 bases that match TRBD1. V lost 4 bases, J lost 0 bases, and 3 bases stayed unmatched. The germline V gene encodes CDR1 MNHEY and CDR2 SMNVEV (reference sequence). The length of the CDR3 is 15 residues. For the CDR3, the DNA is TGTGCCAGCAGTTCGACAGGGATTAGCAATCAGCCCCAGCATTTT. Protein product: CASSSTGISNQPQHF.

The rearrangement uses TRBV13 and TRBJ2-5; 8 bases are shared with TRBD1. CDR1 and CDR2 from the germline V gene are PRHDT and FYEKMQ (reference sequence). CDR3 length: 14 amino acids. After removal of 3 bases from V and 9 bases from J, the junction contained 9 bases not matched to a gene. The CDR3 sequence is CASSFMTGDMAQYF. CDR3 coding DNA: TGTGCCAGCAGCTTTATGACAGGGGATATGGCCCAGTACTTC.

The chain joins TRBV6-6 to TRBJ2-5; 11 nucleotides line up with TRBD1. TRBJ2-7 matches the DNA end more closely, so the J call is doubtful. Germline CDR1 reads MNHNY; CDR2 reads SVGAGI (reference sequence). CDR3 length: 14 residues. This CDR3 is CASSYGTGGYEQYF. The DNA of the CDR3 is TGTGCCAGCAGTTACGGGACAGGGGGATACGAGCAGTACTTC.

The chain uses TRBV28 and TRBJ1-1, with 8 bases aligning to TRBD1. The germline CDR1 and CDR2 sequences are MDHEN and SYDVKM. The CDR3 runs 15 residues. Trimming at V came to 6 bases and at J to 6 bases, leaving 12 bases not matched to a gene. The CDR3: CASSPGQGLLSEAFF. The CDR3 region has the DNA TGTGCCAGCAGCCCCGGACAGGGTCTTCTATCTGAAGCTTTCTTT.

The chain employs TRBV7-9 and TRBJ2-3, with 9 bases lining up with TRBD2. CDR1 is SEHNR, CDR2 FQNEAQ, per germline (reference sequence). The CDR3 length is 16 residues. Trimming at V came to 5 bases and at J to 2 bases, leaving 8 bases not matched to a gene. CDR3 region: CASSATSGLHTDTQYF. CDR3 in DNA: TGTGCCAGCAGCGCCACTAGCGGGCTTCACACAGATACGCAGTATTTT.

The V call is TRBV9, the J call TRBJ2-3; 8 bases map to TRBD1. The V gene's germline CDR1 is SGDLS and CDR2 YYNGEE. Trimming cost V 3 bases and J 3 bases; bases outside gene matches: 6. The CDR3 has 15 amino acids. CDR3 loop: CASSGRQGWTDTQYF. The CDR3 nucleotides are TGTGCCAGCAGCGGACGACAGGGGTGGACAGATACGCAGTATTTT.

The rearrangement uses TRBV29-1 and TRBJ1-2; D remains ambiguous. The germline V gene has CDR1 SQVTM and CDR2 ANQGSEA. The CDR3 has 11 residues. Trimming left V 2 bases short and J 6 bases short, with 7 bases between. CDR3 bases: TGCAGCGTTGAACACAGTAATGGCTACACCTTC. Translation gives CSVEHSNGYTF.

In this sample, this clone turned up a few times. The rearrangement joins TRBV7-6 to TRBJ1-1; D remains ambiguous. Germline V gene sequence: CDR1 SGHVS, CDR2 FNYEAQ. CDR3 length: 11 residues. V dropped 5 bases and J dropped 9 bases, with 10 bases sitting between them. The CDR3 here is CASSTRGKAFF. As DNA, the CDR3 is TGTGCCAGCAGCACGCGGGGAAAAGCTTTCTTT.

CDR3 nucleotides: TGTGCCAGCAGCGATAGCGGGGGACGAAGCTCCTACGAGCAGTACTTC. Translated, it gives CASSDSGGRSSYEQYF. The chain couples TRBV9 to TRBJ2-7; 9 bases are a match to TRBD2. Germline V CDR1 and CDR2: SGDLS, YYNGEE. V lost 3 bases and J lost 0; bases outside the gene matches: 7. This CDR3 contains 16 residues.

The chain couples TRBV6-6 to TRBJ1-6, with 7 bases matching TRBD1. Germline V CDR1 and CDR2: MNHNY, SVGAGI (reference sequence). The V gene end was trimmed by 0 bases and the J gene end by 8 bases; junction bases not matched to a gene: 4. This CDR3 has 15 residues. DNA of the CDR3: TGTGCCAGCAGTTACTCGAGGGGGCCGTATTCACCCCTCCACTTT. Its translation is CASSYSRGPYSPLHF.

V gene TRBV12-5 combines with J gene TRBJ1-5, with 7 bases identical to TRBD1. Germline trimming cut 3 bases from V and 0 bases from J; bases unmatched to any gene: 14. The CDR3 loop spans 19 amino acids. Germline V gene lookup returns CDR1 LGHNT and CDR2 FRNRAP. This chain's CDR3 is CASGFVGQIRDHSNQPQHF. For the CDR3, the DNA is TGTGCTAGTGGTTTTGTGGGACAGATACGTGACCATAGCAATCAGCCCCAGCATTTT.

The chain couples TRBV2 to TRBJ1-6; a weak D match, TRBD1 (6 bases). The CDR3 sequence is 16 residues long. The V gene lost 5 bases and the J gene lost 6 bases, with 17 bases spanning the gap. The germline CDR1 and CDR2 sequences are SNHLY and FYNNEI. CDR3 sequence (DNA): TGTGCCAGCAGTCTAGGGGGACATCTGATTAATTCACCCCTCCACTTT. This codes for CASSLGGHLINSPLHF.

The rearrangement joins TRBV2 to TRBJ2-7; 7 nucleotides match TRBD2. CDR1 and CDR2 from the germline V gene are SNHLY and FYNNEI. V was clipped by 3 bases and J by 3 bases; unmatched bases: 5. The CDR3 has 14 amino acids. Here the CDR3 reads CASSEGGGIYEQYF. For the CDR3, the DNA is TGTGCCAGCAGTGAGGGGGGAGGGATCTACGAGCAGTACTTC. The full variable domain, in which reference TRBV2 and TRBJ2-7 provide the parts outside the CDR3, is EPEVTQTPSHQVTQMGQEVILRCVPISNHLYFYWYRQILGQKVEFLVSFYNNEISEKSEIFDDQFSVERPDGSNFTLKIRSTKLEDSAMYFCASSEGGGIYEQYFGPGTRLTVT.

V is TRBV2 and J is TRBJ1-1; 10 nucleotides agree with TRBD1. Per the germline V gene, CDR1 is SNHLY and CDR2 is FYNNEI. CDR3 length equals 15 residues. The V and J ends lost 6 bases and 5 bases, in that order; junction bases with no gene match: 9. The CDR3 bases are TGTGCCAGCAGGAACGCAGGGACAGGGGAAACTGAAGCTTTCTTT. It translates to CASRNAGTGETEAFF. Full variable domain (rest looked up from reference TRBV2 and TRBJ1-1): EPEVTQTPSHQVTQMGQEVILRCVPISNHLYFYWYRQILGQKVEFLVSFYNNEISEKSEIFDDQFSVERPDGSNFTLKIRSTKLEDSAMYFCASRNAGTGETEAFFGQGTRLTVV.